The following is a TCR beta chain sequence with its context. Its antigen is currently unknown. The junction does not match germline at one end; this may be a read error. Indicated time point: newly diagnosed GD, antithyroid drugs for less than 3 months. The TCR library was made from RNA extracted from PBMCs. American Thyroid Association guidelines served as the basis for diagnosing Graves' disease. This sample was included in a study of regulatory T cells in long-lasting Graves disease. CDR1 and CDR2 (germline): SGHTA, FQGNSA. This CDR3 contains 17 residues. The study's findings and limits: Between persistent patients, about 2,500 public clonotypes were shared, exceeding the approximately 940 shared between new patients.

Relying on iRepertoire HTBI primers and Arm-PCR of CDR3 regions, the team built TCR beta libraries. The authors' processing: Sequenced samples collectively carried 60 to 75 TRBV and 14 to 15 TRBJ segments. MiXCR, run by TCRdb on the multiplex PCR reads, gives a single entry per CDR3 protein. TCRdb assigned the V and J calls; the authors' analysis was not used. The sample holds hundreds of thousands of distinct CDR3 sequences, roughly 16% seen once. The same sample was also studied in work on T cells in Graves' hyperthyroidism and ophthalmopathy. That study reports: Hyperthyroidism, newly diagnosed and lasting under 2 months, affected patients aged 18 to 65.

The V and J genes are TRBV7-2 and TRBJ2-3; 7 bases fit TRBD2. The TCR originated in a man in his late teens or twenties with Graves disease. The specimen was peripheral blood mononuclear cells (PBMCs), collected at new diagnosis, from a patient treated with antithyroid drugs. The DNA for the CDR3 is TGTGCCAGCAGCTTAGCGCCTGCGGGGGTGGCCACAGGTACGCAGTATTTT. It specifies CASSLAPAGVATGTQYF.